One sample yielded the 10 T cell receptor beta chains listed below, sequenced in a study of OX40 agonist ivuxolimab in advanced cancers. Libraries were prepared through the immunoSEQ multiplex PCR assay. What TCRdb holds here is the immuneACCESS table cut down to in-frame rearrangements. Part of the clones is not present; checked against another copy, under half of the missing clones reflect an unresolved V gene, and the others are unexplained. The sample profile shows about 78,000 clones; around nine tenths of them were found once. The top ten clonotypes cover 0.2% to 0.3% of the sample. The specimen was CD4+ or CD8+ T cells sorted from blood, collected in a trial of the OX40 agonist ivuxolimab. These receptors all come from an adult with an advanced solid tumor such as melanoma, head and neck, liver or kidney cancer.

The table lists this clone with a few counts. The rearrangement links TRBV14 to TRBJ2-7, with D unresolved. Trimming left V 6 bases short and J 3 bases short, with 12 bases between. There are 13 residues in the CDR3. Per germline, CDR1 SGHDN and CDR2 FVKESK. CDR3 nucleotides: TGTGCCAGCAGGAAGACCGGATACTACGAGCAGTACTTC. It specifies CASRKTGYYEQYF.

V usage is TRBV28 and J usage is TRBJ2-6; a possible D gene is TRBD1 (6 bases). The CDR3 spans 15 residues. Looked up from germline, CDR1 is MDHEN and CDR2 is SYDVKM. With 6 bases removed from V and 0 bases from J, the gap between germline ends came to 9 bases. CDR3 sequence (DNA): TGTGCCAGCAGCTCAGGGGCCTCTGGGGCCAACGTCCTGACTTTC. As protein: CASSSGASGANVLTF.

The chain employs TRBV7-3 and TRBJ2-1; no clear D. Trimming shortened V by 2 bases and J by 5 bases, and 7 bases separated the two germline ends. The germline CDR1 and CDR2 sequences are SGHTA and FQGTGA. The CDR3 spans 13 residues. This CDR3 reads CASSLSRDNEQFF. CDR3 sequence (DNA): TGTGCCAGCAGCTTATCCCGGGACAATGAGCAGTTCTTC.

With regard to this clone: Because the CDR3 is missing its conserved closing phenylalanine or tryptophan, this is likely a read error. The DNA is omitted, as the CDR3 cannot be located on it reliably, and the CDR3 follows TCRdb's listing. This chain joins TRBV27 and TRBJ2-7; TRBD2 is taken as the D call from the table, unchecked against the DNA. Both ends counted, the CDR3 spans 12 residues. Germline V CDR1 and CDR2: MNHEY, SMNVEV (reference sequence). This CDR3 reads CASSLSRITVGS.

The chain has TRBV11-3 and TRBJ2-2, with a weak D call TRBD2 (5 bases). The CDR3 is made up of 15 amino acids. From germline, CDR1 is SGHNT and CDR2 YENEEA. Trimming pared 5 bases from V and 0 bases from J, leaving 10 bases between. CDR3 in DNA: TGTGCCAGCAGCCGACTAACCGCGAACACCGGGGAGCTGTTTTTT. Translation gives CASSRLTANTGELFF.

The chain uses TRBV7-9 and TRBJ2-1; D not resolved. The germline gives CDR1 SEHNR, CDR2 FQNEAQ (reference sequence). Trimming took off 2 bases at V and 6 bases at J, with 5 bases between the two ends. This CDR3 spans 12 amino acids. CDR3 in amino acids: CASSLNANEQFF. The CDR3 DNA is TGTGCCAGCAGCTTAAACGCCAATGAGCAGTTCTTC.

In its sample, this clone was seen once. The chain is built from TRBV10-2 and TRBJ2-5; 9 bases align to TRBD1. The V gene's germline CDR1 is WSHSY and CDR2 SAAADI. The CDR3 is made up of 13 amino acids. Germline trimming cut 5 bases from V and 9 bases from J; bases unmatched to any gene: 7. The CDR3 coding sequence is TGCGCCAGCAGTAAAGGGACAGGGAAGGCCCAGTACTTC. It encodes CASSKGTGKAQYF.

The J gene is TRBJ2-3, the V gene TRBV6-1; D is possibly TRBD2 (5 bases). V was shortened by 6 bases and J by 1 base, with 17 bases between the two germline ends. The germline gives CDR1 MNHNS, CDR2 SASEGT. There are 16 residues in the CDR3. CDR3 sequence: CASSETETGGTDTQYF. The CDR3 nucleotides are TGTGCCAGCAGCGAAACAGAGACCGGGGGCACAGATACGCAGTATTTT.

The chain is built from TRBV18 and TRBJ2-1; D not certain. There are 12 residues in the CDR3. Trimming removed 4 bases at V and 8 bases at J, with 9 bases between. CDR1 and CDR2 (germline): KGHSH, LQKENI. The CDR3 DNA sequence: TGTGCCAGCTCACTGGCAGTCGATGAGCAGTTCTTC. This codes for CASSLAVDEQFF.

The CDR3 DNA is TGTGCCAGCAGCAACCCGGAACAGGGAAATGAAAAACTGTTTTTT. This sequence encodes CASSNPEQGNEKLFF. The chain combines TRBV7-9 with TRBJ1-4, with TRBD1 as a possible D gene (6 bases). This CDR3 has 15 amino acids. With 5 bases removed from V and 5 bases from J, the gap between germline ends came to 15 bases. The germline V gene has CDR1 SEHNR and CDR2 FQNEAQ (reference sequence).